This T cell receptor (beta chain) stems from a study of early T cells in non-severe SARS-CoV-2 infection. Overall study: Sequencing of bulk RNA from unsorted whole blood was done, without chain pairing. Study results and limitations: The study's VDJdb matching favored anti-spike CD8 responses and missed private and CD4 specificities.

This clonotype was seen more than once but under ten times. Its antigen is unidentified. In germline, CDR1 is SGHTA, CDR2 FQGNSA. The CDR3 is 13 residues long. V lost 2 bases and J 6 bases, leaving 5 bases between the germline ends. Attachment of unique molecular identifiers was made to individual cDNA molecules. MiXCR, run by TCRdb on the 5' RACE reads, gives a single entry per CDR3 protein. The table has roughly 34,000 distinct CDR3 sequences, about 4.7% seen once. The chain carries TRBV7-2 and TRBJ1-6; no definite D call. This clonotype was sampled from an adult who was a healthcare worker with PCR-confirmed SARS-CoV-2 infection or an uninfected control (not recorded which). Specimen: whole blood. CDR3 sequence: CASSLYSNSPLHF. The CDR3 DNA reads as TGTGCCAGCAGCTTATACAGTAATTCACCCCTCCACTTT.